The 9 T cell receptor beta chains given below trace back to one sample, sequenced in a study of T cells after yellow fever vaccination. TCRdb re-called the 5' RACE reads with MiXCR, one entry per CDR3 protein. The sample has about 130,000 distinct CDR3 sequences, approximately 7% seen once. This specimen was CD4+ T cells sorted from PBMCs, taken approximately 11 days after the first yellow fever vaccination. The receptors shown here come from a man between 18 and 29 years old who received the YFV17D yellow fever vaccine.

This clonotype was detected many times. CDR3 sequence: CASSTLTGIHGYTF. CDR3 nucleotide sequence: TGTGCCAGCAGCACCCTGACAGGGATTCATGGCTACACCTTC. The rearrangement uses TRBV21-1 and TRBJ1-2; the listed D gene, TRBD1, was not tested against the DNA. TRBV21-1 is listed as a pseudogene. This CDR3 has 14 residues.

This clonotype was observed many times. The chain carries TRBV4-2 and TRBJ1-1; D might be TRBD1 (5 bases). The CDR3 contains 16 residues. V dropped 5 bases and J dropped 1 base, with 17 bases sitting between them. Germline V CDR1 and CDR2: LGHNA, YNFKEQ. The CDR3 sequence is CASSRLGVQANTEAFF. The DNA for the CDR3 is TGTGCCAGCAGCAGACTAGGGGTCCAGGCGAACACTGAAGCTTTCTTT.

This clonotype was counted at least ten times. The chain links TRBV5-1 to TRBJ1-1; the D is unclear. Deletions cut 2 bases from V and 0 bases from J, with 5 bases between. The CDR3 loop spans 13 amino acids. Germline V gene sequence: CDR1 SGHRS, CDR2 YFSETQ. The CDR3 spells CASSLDLNTEAFF. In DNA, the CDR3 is TGCGCCAGCAGCTTAGACCTGAACACTGAAGCTTTCTTT.

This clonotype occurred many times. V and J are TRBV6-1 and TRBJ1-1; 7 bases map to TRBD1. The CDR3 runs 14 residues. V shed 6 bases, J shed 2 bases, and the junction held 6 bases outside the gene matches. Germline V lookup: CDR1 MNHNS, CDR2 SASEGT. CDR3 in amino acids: CASSPGQPNTEAFF. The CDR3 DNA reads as TGTGCCAGCAGCCCGGGACAGCCCAACACTGAAGCTTTCTTT.

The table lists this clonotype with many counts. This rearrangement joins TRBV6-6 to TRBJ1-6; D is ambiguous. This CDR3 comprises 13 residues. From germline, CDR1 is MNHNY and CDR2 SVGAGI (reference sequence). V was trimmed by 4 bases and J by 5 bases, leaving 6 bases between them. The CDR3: CASSLGDNSPLHF. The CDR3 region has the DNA TGTGCCAGCAGTTTGGGAGATAATTCACCCCTCCACTTT.

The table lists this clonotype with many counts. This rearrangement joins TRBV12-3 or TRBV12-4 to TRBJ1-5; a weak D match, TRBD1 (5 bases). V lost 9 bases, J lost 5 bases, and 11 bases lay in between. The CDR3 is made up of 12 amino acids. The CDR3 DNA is TGTGCCAGTGGGCCGGGGGATCAGCCCCAGCATTTT. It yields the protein CASGPGDQPQHF.

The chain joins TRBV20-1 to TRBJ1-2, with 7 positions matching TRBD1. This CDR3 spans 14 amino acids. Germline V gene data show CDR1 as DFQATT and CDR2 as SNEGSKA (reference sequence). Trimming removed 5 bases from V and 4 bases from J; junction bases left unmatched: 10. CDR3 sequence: CSAPQAAGGYGYTF. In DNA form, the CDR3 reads TGCAGTGCTCCGCAAGCCGCAGGGGGCTATGGCTACACCTTC.

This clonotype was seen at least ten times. CDR3: CASRRQGSDYGYTF. CDR3 nucleotide sequence: TGTGCCAGCAGAAGACAGGGATCGGACTATGGCTACACCTTC. The chain employs TRBV2 and TRBJ1-2, with TRBD1 matching over 7 bases. Trimming cost V 6 bases and J 3 bases; bases outside gene matches: 7. In germline, CDR1 is SNHLY, CDR2 FYNNEI. This CDR3 has 14 residues.

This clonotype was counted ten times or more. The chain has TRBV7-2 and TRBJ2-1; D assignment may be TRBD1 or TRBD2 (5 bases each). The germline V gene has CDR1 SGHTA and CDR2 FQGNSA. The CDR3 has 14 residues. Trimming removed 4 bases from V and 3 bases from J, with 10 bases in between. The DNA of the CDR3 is TGTGCCAGCAGCTCGGGACCTGACTACAATGAGCAGTTCTTC. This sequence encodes CASSSGPDYNEQFF.